What follows are 13 T cell receptor beta chains derived from one specimen sequenced in a study of cytomegalovirus exposure and HLA in healthy donors. Clones were read by immunoSEQ multiplex PCR, and TCRdb kept only the in-frame ones, dropping some. This table has fewer than 200,000 clones, around nine tenths appearing once. What was sequenced was PBMCs. Receptors originate from a woman in her twenties or thirties in good health and CMV-seronegative.

CDR3: CSVRGSRGESQFF. DNA for the CDR3: TGCAGCGTTAGGGGGAGCAGGGGTGAGTCGCAGTTCTTC. The rearrangement links TRBV29-1 to TRBJ2-1, with a weak D call TRBD1 (6 bases). V lost 5 bases and J 12 bases, leaving 20 bases between the germline ends. The CDR3 runs 13 residues. Germline CDR1 reads SQVTM; CDR2 reads ANQGSEA.

The chain uses TRBV21-1 and TRBJ1-2. TRBV21-1 is a recognized pseudogene. This CDR3 is 13 amino acids long. The CDR3 bases are TGTGCCAGCAGCCCGTACTTTTTCTATGGCTACACCTTC. Translation: CASSPYFFYGYTF.

This chain links TRBV21-1 with TRBJ2-1; the table's D call, TRBD2, has no DNA check behind it. TRBV21-1 has pseudogene status. CDR3 length: 17 amino acids. CDR3 sequence (DNA): TGTGCCAGCAGCAAAGTTTGTTCTCAGGAGGGACACAATGAGCAGTTCTTC. Residues: CASSKVCSQEGHNEQFF.

The CDR3 here is CSAGPEHEQYF. CDR3 coding DNA: TGCAGTGCTGGCCCAGAACACGAGCAGTACTTC. The V call is TRBV20-1, the J call TRBJ2-7; no definite D call. Trimming cost V 5 bases and J 5 bases, with 10 bases left between them. This CDR3 is built from 11 residues. Germline CDR1 and CDR2: DFQATT and SNEGSKA (reference sequence).

The rearrangement uses TRBV27 and TRBJ2-1; TRBD1 matches at 9 bases. The trim removed 2 bases at V and 8 bases at J, leaving 4 bases unmatched. The length of the CDR3 is 14 residues. CDR1 is MNHEY and CDR2 is SMNVEV in the germline V gene (reference sequence). The CDR3: CASSLRDRVDEQFF. DNA of the CDR3: TGTGCCAGCAGTTTACGGGACAGGGTCGATGAGCAGTTCTTC.

The chain employs TRBV6-5 and TRBJ2-7, with D possibly TRBD2 on 7 matching bases. CDR1 and CDR2 (germline): MNHEY, SVGAGI. The CDR3 loop spans 15 amino acids. The ends were cut back, 2 bases at V and 2 bases at J, with 13 bases in the middle. In DNA form, the CDR3 reads TGTGCCAGCAGTTACGGGCGGGGGCCACCCTACGAGCAGTACTTC. Translating it yields CASSYGRGPPYEQYF.

This clone has only a few counts. The chain carries TRBV25-1 and TRBJ1-6; D is possibly TRBD1 (6 bases). There are 13 residues in the CDR3. CDR1 and CDR2 from the germline V gene are MGHDK and SYGVNS. V lost 3 bases, J lost 8 bases, and 8 bases lay in between. The CDR3 reads CASSDRGYSPLHF. Here the CDR3 DNA reads TGTGCCAGCAGTGACAGGGGTTATTCACCCCTCCACTTT.

About this clone itself: Relative to the germline gene, one junction end is altered; a read error may explain this. J is TRBJ2-3 and V is TRBV13; TRBD2 aligns across 13 bases. Germline CDR1 and CDR2: PRHDT and FYEKMQ (reference sequence). CDR3 length: 16 residues. The CDR3 DNA is TGTGCCAGCAGCGTAGGGGGACTAGCGGGGACAGATACGCAGTATTTT. This codes for CASSVGGLAGTDTQYF.

This clone was seen a single time. V usage is TRBV29-1 and J usage is TRBJ1-3; D perhaps matches TRBD1 (5 bases). Looked up from germline, CDR1 is SQVTM and CDR2 is ANQGSEA. Trimming took off 6 bases at V and 2 bases at J, with 11 bases between the two ends. The CDR3 loop spans 13 amino acids. In DNA form, the CDR3 reads TGCAGCGTCGTTGTCAGGGCTGGAAACACCATATATTTT. It encodes CSVVVRAGNTIYF.

This clone was seen more than once but under ten times. The chain combines TRBV6-5 with TRBJ2-7; TRBD1 is a possible D gene (5 bases). CDR1 is MNHEY, CDR2 SVGAGI, per germline. V gave up 7 bases and J gave up 5 bases, with 15 bases separating them. CDR3 length: 13 residues. CDR3 sequence reads: CASISSKGDEQYF. The CDR3 nucleotides are TGTGCCAGCATCAGTAGCAAAGGGGACGAGCAGTACTTC.

This chain connects TRBV10-2 to TRBJ2-1, with 7 bases identical to TRBD2. This CDR3 is built from 15 residues. Per the germline V gene, CDR1 is WSHSY and CDR2 is SAAADI. Trimming at V came to 4 bases and at J to 2 bases, leaving 5 bases not matched to a gene. The CDR3 DNA reads as TGCGCCAGCAGTGTTCGGGGGGAGGCCTACAATGAGCAGTTCTTC. Its protein product is CASSVRGEAYNEQFF.

The V gene is TRBV14, the J gene TRBJ1-6; D gene ambiguous. CDR1 is SGHDN, CDR2 FVKESK, per germline. The CDR3 totals 15 residues. With 0 bases removed from V and 4 bases from J, the gap between germline ends came to 7 bases. In DNA, the CDR3 is TGTGCCAGCAGCCAAGAGGGCAATTATAATTCACCCCTCCACTTT. Its protein product is CASSQEGNYNSPLHF. Variable domain in full (rest from reference TRBV14 and TRBJ1-6): EAGVTQFPSHSVIEKGQTVTLRCDPISGHDNLYWYRRVMGKEIKFLLHFVKESKQDESGMPNNRFLAERTGGTYSTLKVQPAELEDSGVYFCASSQEGNYNSPLHFGNGTRLTVT.

J is TRBJ2-1 and V is TRBV5-1; TRBD1 aligns across 7 bases. V lost 0 bases and J lost 3; bases outside the gene matches: 6. The germline gives CDR1 SGHRS, CDR2 YFSETQ. The CDR3 consists of 16 residues. The CDR3 protein is CASSLGGQPVYNEQFF. CDR3 DNA: TGCGCCAGCAGCTTGGGGGGACAGCCGGTCTACAATGAGCAGTTCTTC. Full variable domain (missing parts from reference TRBV5-1 and TRBJ2-1): KAGVTQTPRYLIKTRGQQVTLSCSPISGHRSVSWYQQTPGQGLQFLFEYFSETQRNKGNFPGRFSGRQFSNSRSEMNVSTLELGDSALYLCASSLGGQPVYNEQFFGPGTRLTVL.